This T cell receptor (beta chain) was sequenced in a study of blood T cell repertoires in COVID-19. Study as a whole: Researchers got acute and convalescent COVID-19 samples from the United States, Italy and Spain.

The germline gives CDR1 MNHEY, CDR2 SVGAGI. The CDR3 consists of 15 residues. The V end lost 0 bases, the J end lost 2 bases, and 11 bases lay between the germline ends. Per the original data handling: Amplifying reference gene primers gave estimates of nucleated cell counts. TCRdb's table, derived via immunoSEQ multiplex PCR, lists solely in-frame clones and lacks some. The V and J calls and clone size are taken from that table; D and trimming were inferred from the DNA. Of 90,000 to 130,000 clones in the sample, nearly 90% are singletons; the top ten hold approximately 4.8%. This TCR was recovered from a human donor in a cohort sampled during active COVID-19. The V gene is TRBV6-5, the J gene TRBJ2-7, with D uncertain. The specimen was peripheral blood. The CDR3 loop is CASSYSPEPTYEQYF. DNA for the CDR3: TGTGCCAGCAGTTACTCGCCTGAGCCAACCTACGAGCAGTACTTC.